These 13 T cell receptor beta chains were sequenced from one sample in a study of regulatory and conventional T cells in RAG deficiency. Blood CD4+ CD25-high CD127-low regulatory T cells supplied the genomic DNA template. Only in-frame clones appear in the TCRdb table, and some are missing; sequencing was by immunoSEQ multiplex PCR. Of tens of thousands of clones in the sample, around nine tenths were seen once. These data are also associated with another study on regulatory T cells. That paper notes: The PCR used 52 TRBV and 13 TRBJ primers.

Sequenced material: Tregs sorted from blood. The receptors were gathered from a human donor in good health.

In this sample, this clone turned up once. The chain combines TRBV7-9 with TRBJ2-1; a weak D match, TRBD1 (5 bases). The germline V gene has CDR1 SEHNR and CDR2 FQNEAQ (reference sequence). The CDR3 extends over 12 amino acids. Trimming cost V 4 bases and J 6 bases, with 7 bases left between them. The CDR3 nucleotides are TGTGCCAGCAGCTCGCAGGGCAATGAGCAGTTCTTC. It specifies CASSSQGNEQFF.

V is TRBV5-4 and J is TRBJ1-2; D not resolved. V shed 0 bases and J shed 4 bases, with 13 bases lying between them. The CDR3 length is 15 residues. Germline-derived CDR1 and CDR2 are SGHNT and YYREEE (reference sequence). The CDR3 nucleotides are TGTGCCAGCAGCTTGGTGGCATCGGCAGGCTATGGCTACACCTTC. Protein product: CASSLVASAGYGYTF.

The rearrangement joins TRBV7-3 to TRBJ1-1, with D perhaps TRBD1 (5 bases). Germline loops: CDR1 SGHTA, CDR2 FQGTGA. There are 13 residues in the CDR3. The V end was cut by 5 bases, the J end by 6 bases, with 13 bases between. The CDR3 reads CASSQVGTAEAFF. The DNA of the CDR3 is TGTGCCAGCAGCCAGGTTGGGACGGCTGAAGCTTTCTTT.

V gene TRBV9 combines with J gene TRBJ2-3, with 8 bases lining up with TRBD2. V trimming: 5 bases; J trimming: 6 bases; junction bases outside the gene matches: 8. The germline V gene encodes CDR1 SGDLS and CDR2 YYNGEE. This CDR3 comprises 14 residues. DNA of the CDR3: TGTGCCAGCAGACGCGGGGGGTCCCTCGATACGCAGTATTTT. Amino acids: CASRRGGSLDTQYF.

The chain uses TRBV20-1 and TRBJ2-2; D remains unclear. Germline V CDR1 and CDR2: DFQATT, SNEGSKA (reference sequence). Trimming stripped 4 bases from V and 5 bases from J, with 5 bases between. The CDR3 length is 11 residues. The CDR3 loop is CSATETGELFF. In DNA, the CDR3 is TGCAGTGCTACTGAAACCGGGGAGCTGTTTTTT.

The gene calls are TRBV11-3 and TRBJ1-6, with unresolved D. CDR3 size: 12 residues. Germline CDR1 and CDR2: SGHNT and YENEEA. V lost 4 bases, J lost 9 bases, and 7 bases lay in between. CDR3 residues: CASSSPGSPLHF. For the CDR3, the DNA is TGTGCCAGCAGCTCGCCCGGTTCACCCCTCCACTTT. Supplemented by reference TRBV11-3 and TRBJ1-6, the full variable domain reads EAGVVQSPRYKIIEKKQPVAFWCNPISGHNTLYWYLQNLGQGPELLIRYENEEAVDDSQLPKDRFSAERLKGVDSTLKIQPAELGDSAVYLCASSSPGSPLHFGNGTRLTVT.

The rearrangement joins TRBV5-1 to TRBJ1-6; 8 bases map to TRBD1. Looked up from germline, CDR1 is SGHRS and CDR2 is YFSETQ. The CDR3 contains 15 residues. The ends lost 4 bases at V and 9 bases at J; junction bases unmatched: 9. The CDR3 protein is CASSPTGAGGSPLHF. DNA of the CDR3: TGCGCCAGCAGCCCGACAGGGGCCGGTGGTTCACCCCTCCACTTT.

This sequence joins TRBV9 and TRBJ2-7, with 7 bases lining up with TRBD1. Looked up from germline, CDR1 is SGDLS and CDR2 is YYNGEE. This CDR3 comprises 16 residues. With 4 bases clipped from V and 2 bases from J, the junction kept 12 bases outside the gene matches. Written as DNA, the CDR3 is TGTGCCAGCAGCCCCCGGACAGGACGGTCCCCCTACGAGCAGTACTTC. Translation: CASSPRTGRSPYEQYF.

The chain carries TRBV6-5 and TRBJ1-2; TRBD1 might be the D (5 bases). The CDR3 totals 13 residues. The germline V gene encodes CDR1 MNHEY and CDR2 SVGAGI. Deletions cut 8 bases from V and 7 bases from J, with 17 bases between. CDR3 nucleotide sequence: TGTGCCAGCGGGGGGATCCGGGTCGGTGGCTACACCTTC. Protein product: CASGGIRVGGYTF.

The CDR3 DNA sequence: TGTGCCAGCAGCCCCGGGACAGTCTTACATTTT. The encoded protein is CASSPGTVLHF. The chain joins TRBV6-5 to TRBJ1-5; 7 nucleotides match TRBD1. V gave up 6 bases and J gave up 16 bases; unmatched junction bases: 9. CDR1 is MNHEY and CDR2 is SVGAGI in the germline V gene. The CDR3 sequence is 11 residues long.

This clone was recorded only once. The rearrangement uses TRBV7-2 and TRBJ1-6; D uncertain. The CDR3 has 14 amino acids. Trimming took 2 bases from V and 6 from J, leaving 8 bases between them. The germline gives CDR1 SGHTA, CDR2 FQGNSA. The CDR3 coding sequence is TGTGCCAGCAGCTTACGGCAGATTAATTCACCCCTCCACTTT. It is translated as CASSLRQINSPLHF.

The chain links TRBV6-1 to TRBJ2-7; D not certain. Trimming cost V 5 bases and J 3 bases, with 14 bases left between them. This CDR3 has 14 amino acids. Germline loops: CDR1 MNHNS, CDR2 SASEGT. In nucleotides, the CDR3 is TGTGCCAGCAGTCCACTATCCAAAGTCTACGAGCAGTACTTC. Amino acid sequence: CASSPLSKVYEQYF.

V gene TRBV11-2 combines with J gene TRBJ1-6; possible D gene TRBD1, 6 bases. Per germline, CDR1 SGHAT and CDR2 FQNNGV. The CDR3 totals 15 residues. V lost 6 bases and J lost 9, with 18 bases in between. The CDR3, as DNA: TGTGCCAGCAGTTATACAGGGCAGTGGATTTCACCCCTCCACTTT. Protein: CASSYTGQWISPLHF.